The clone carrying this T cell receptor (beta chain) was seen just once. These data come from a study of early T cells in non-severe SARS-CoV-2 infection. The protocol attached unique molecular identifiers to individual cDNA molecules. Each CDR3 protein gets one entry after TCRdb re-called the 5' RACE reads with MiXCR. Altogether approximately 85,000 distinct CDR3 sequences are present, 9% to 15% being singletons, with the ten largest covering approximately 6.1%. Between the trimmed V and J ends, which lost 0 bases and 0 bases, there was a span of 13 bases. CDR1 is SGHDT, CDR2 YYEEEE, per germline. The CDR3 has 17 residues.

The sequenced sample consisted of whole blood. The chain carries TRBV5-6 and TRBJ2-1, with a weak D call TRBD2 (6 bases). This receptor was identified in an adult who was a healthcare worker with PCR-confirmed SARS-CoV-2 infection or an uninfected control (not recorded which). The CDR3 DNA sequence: TGTGCCAGCAGCTTGGACCCGGACTACTCCTCCTACAATGAGCAGTTCTTC. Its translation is CASSLDPDYSSYNEQFF.